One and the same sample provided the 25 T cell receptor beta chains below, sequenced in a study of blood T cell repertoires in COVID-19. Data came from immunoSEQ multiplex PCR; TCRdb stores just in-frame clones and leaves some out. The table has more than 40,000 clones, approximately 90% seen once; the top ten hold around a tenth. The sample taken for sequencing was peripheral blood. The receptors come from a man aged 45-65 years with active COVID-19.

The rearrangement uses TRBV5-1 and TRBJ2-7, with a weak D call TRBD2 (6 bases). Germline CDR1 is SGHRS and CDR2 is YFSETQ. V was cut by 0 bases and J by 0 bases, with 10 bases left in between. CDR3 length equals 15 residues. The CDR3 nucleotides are TGCGCCAGCAGCTTGGGGGGCGGGACCTCCTACGAGCAGTACTTC. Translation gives CASSLGGGTSYEQYF.

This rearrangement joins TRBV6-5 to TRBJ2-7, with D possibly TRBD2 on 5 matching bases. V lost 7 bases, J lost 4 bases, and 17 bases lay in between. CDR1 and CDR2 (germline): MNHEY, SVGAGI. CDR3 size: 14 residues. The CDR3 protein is CASTGSRALYEQYF. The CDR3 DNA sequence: TGTGCCAGCACGGGGTCACGGGCACTGTACGAGCAGTACTTC.

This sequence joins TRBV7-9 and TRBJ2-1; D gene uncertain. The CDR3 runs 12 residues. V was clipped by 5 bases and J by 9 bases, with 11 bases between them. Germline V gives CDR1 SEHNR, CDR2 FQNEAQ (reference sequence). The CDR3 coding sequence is TGTGCCAGCAGCATCCCCTCGGGTGAGCAGTTCTTC. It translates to CASSIPSGEQFF.

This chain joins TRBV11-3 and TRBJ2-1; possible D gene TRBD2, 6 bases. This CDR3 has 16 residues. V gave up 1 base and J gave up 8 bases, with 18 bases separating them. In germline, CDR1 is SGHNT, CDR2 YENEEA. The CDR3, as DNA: TGTGCCAGCAGCTTAGGCGGCGGGACCGGGTCATATGAGCAGTTCTTC. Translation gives CASSLGGGTGSYEQFF.

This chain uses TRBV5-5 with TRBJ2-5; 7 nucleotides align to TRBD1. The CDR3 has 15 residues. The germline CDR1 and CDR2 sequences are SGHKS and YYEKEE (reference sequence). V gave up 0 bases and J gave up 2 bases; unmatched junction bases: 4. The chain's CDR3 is CASSLVGGGQETQYF. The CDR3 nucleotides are TGTGCCAGCAGCTTGGTAGGGGGCGGACAAGAGACCCAGTACTTC. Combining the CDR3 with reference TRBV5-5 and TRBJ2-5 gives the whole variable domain DAGVTQSPTHLIKTRGQQVTLRCSPISGHKSVSWYQQVLGQGPQFIFQYYEKEERGRGNFPDRFSARQFPNYSSELNVNALLLGDSALYLCASSLVGGGQETQYFGPGTRLLVL.

CDR3 loop: CASSPVSNYGYTF. DNA for the CDR3: TGTGCCAGCAGCCCCGTGAGTAACTATGGCTACACCTTC. The chain has TRBV7-9 and TRBJ1-2, with D unresolved. CDR1 SEHNR and CDR2 FQNEAQ come from the germline V gene (reference sequence). The CDR3 has 13 amino acids. V lost 5 bases to trimming and J lost 1 base, with 8 bases between them.

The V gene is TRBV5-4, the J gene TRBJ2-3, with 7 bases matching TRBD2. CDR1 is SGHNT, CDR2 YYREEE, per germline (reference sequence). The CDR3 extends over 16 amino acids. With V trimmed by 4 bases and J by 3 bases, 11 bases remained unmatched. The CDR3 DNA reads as TGTGCCAGCAGCCAAAGGACTAGACGGTTGACAGATACGCAGTATTTT. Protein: CASSQRTRRLTDTQYF.

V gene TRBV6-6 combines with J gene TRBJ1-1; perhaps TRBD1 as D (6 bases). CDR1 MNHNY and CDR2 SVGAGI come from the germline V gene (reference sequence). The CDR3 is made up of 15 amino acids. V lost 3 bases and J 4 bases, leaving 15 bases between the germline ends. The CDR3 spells CASSYRQALGTEAFF. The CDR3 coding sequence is TGTGCCAGCAGTTATCGACAGGCCCTGGGCACTGAAGCTTTCTTT.

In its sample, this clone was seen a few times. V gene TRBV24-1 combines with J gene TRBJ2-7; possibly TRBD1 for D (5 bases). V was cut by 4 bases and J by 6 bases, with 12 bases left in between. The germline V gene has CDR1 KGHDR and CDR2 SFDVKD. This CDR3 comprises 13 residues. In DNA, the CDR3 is TGTGCCACCAGTGAAGGGCAGGGCGCCGAGCAGTACTTC. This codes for CATSEGQGAEQYF.

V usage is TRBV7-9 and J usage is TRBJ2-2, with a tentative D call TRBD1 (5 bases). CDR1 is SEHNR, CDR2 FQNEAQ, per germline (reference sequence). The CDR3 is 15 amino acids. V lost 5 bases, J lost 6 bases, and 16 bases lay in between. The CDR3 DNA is TGTGCCAGCAGCCACCAGGGTTTTTATCCCGGGGAGCTGTTTTTT. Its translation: CASSHQGFYPGELFF.

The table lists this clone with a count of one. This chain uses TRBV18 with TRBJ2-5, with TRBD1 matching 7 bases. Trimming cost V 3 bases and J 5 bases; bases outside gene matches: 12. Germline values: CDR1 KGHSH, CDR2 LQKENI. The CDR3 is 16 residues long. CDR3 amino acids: CASSPLTGRKGETQYF. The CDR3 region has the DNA TGTGCCAGCTCACCCCTGACAGGGAGAAAGGGCGAGACCCAGTACTTC.

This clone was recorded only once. The CDR3 is CASSPRTGGGGELFF. The CDR3 bases are TGTGCCAGCTCACCACGGACAGGGGGCGGCGGGGAGCTGTTTTTT. This chain uses TRBV18 with TRBJ2-2, with 11 nucleotides matching TRBD1. The CDR3 length is 15 residues. The germline V gene encodes CDR1 KGHSH and CDR2 LQKENI. J was trimmed by 7 bases and V by 1 base; bases with no gene match: 2.

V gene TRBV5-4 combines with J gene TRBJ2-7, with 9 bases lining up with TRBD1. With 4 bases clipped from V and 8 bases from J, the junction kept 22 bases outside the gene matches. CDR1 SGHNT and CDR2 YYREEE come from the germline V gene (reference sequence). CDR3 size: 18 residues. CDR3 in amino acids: CASSTDRGSLAVINQQYF. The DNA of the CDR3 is TGTGCCAGCAGCACGGACAGGGGTTCGTTAGCGGTAATCAACCAGCAGTACTTC.

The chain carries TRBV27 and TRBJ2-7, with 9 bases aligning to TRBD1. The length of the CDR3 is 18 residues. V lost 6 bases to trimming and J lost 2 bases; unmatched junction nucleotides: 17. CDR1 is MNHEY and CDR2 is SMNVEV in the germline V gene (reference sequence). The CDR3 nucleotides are TGTGCCAGCAGCCCAAGGACAGGGGAGGATCTTCCAACCTACGAGCAGTACTTC. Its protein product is CASSPRTGEDLPTYEQYF.

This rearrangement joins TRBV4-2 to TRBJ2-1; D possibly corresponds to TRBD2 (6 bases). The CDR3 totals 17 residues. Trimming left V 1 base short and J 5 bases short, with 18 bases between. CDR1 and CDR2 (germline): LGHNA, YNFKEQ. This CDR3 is CASSQVARDWSDNEQFF. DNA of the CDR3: TGTGCCAGCAGCCAAGTCGCCCGGGACTGGTCTGACAATGAGCAGTTCTTC.

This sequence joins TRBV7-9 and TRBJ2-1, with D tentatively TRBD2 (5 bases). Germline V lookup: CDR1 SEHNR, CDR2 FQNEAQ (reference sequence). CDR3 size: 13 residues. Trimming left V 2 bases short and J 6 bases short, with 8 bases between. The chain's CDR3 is CASSLTRTNEQFF. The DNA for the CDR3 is TGTGCCAGCAGCTTAACTAGGACCAATGAGCAGTTCTTC.

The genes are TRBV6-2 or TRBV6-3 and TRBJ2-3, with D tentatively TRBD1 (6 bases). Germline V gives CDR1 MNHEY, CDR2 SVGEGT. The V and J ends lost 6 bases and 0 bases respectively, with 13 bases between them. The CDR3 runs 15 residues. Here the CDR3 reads CASSTDRTSTDTQYF. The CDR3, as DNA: TGTGCCAGCAGCACGGACAGAACTAGCACAGATACGCAGTATTTT.

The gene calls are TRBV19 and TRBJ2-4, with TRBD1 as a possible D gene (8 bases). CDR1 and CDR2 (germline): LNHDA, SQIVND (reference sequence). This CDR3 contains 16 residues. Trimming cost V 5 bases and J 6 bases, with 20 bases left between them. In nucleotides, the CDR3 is TGTGCCAGTAGTGTCAACAGGGGGGGACCGGGAAACATTCAGTACTTC. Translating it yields CASSVNRGGPGNIQYF.

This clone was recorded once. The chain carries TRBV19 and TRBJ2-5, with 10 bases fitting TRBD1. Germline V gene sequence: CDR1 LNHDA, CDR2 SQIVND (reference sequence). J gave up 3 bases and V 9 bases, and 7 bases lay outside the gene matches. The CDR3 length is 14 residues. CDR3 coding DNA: TGTGCCAGCCGGGACAGGGGTTATGAAGAGACCCAGTACTTC. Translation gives CASRDRGYEETQYF.

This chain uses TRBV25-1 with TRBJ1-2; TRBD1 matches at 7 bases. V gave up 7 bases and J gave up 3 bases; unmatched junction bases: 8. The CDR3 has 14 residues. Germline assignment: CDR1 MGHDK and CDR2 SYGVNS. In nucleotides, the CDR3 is TGTGCCAGCACCTACGAGCAGGGGGACTATGGCTACACCTTC. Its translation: CASTYEQGDYGYTF.

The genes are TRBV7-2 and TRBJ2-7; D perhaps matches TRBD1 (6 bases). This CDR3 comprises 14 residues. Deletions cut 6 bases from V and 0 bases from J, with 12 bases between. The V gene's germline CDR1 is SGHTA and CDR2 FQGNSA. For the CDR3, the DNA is TGTGCCAGCAGAGTCGACAGGAGCTCCTACGAGCAGTACTTC. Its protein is CASRVDRSSYEQYF.

Here the CDR3 reads CASSVGLREGGPQFF. The CDR3 DNA sequence: TGTGCCAGCAGCGTAGGTCTCCGAGAGGGGGGGCCCCAGTTCTTC. This chain joins TRBV9 and TRBJ2-1; a weak D match, TRBD2 (7 bases). The CDR3 loop spans 15 amino acids. Germline V lookup: CDR1 SGDLS, CDR2 YYNGEE. V dropped 0 bases and J dropped 13 bases, with 20 bases sitting between them.

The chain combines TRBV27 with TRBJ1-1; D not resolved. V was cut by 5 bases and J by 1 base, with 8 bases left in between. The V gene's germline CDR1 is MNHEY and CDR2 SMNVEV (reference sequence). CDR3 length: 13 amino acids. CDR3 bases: TGTGCCAGCAGTCTCACTAAGAACACTGAAGCTTTCTTT. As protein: CASSLTKNTEAFF.

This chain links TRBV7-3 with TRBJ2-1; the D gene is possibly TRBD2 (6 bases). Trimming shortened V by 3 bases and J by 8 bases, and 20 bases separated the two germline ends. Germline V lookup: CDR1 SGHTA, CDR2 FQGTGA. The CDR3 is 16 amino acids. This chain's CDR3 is CASSLVSETRSHEQFF. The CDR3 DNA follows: TGTGCCAGCAGCTTGGTGTCGGAGACTAGGTCTCATGAGCAGTTCTTC.

CDR3 amino acids: CASSLRTGWGTQYF. The CDR3 DNA is TGTGCCAGCAGCTTGCGGACAGGGTGGGGTACGCAGTATTTT. The chain joins TRBV11-3 to TRBJ2-3; 8 bases map to TRBD1. The CDR3 extends over 14 amino acids. Germline CDR1 is SGHNT and CDR2 is YENEEA. Losses at the gene ends were 3 bases for V and 8 bases for J; bases not matched to a gene: 7. Full variable domain (missing parts from reference TRBV11-3 and TRBJ2-3): EAGVVQSPRYKIIEKKQPVAFWCNPISGHNTLYWYLQNLGQGPELLIRYENEEAVDDSQLPKDRFSAERLKGVDSTLKIQPAELGDSAVYLCASSLRTGWGTQYFGPGTRLTVL.